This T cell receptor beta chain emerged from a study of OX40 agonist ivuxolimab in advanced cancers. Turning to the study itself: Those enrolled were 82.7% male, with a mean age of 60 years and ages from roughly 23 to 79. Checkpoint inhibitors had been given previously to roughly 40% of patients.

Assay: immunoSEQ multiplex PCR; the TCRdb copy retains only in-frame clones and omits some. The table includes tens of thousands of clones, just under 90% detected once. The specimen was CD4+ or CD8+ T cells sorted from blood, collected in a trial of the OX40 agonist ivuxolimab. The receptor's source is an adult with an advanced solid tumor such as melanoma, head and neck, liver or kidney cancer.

The CDR3 is CASSEALGITGELFF. In DNA, the CDR3 is TGTGCCAGCAGTGAAGCGCTCGGGATAACCGGGGAGCTGTTTTTT. J is TRBJ2-2 and V is TRBV6-1, with a possible D match to TRBD2 (5 bases). Between the trimmed V and J ends, which lost 0 bases and 5 bases, there was a span of 10 bases. CDR1 is MNHNS and CDR2 is SASEGT in the germline V gene. The CDR3 length is 15 residues.